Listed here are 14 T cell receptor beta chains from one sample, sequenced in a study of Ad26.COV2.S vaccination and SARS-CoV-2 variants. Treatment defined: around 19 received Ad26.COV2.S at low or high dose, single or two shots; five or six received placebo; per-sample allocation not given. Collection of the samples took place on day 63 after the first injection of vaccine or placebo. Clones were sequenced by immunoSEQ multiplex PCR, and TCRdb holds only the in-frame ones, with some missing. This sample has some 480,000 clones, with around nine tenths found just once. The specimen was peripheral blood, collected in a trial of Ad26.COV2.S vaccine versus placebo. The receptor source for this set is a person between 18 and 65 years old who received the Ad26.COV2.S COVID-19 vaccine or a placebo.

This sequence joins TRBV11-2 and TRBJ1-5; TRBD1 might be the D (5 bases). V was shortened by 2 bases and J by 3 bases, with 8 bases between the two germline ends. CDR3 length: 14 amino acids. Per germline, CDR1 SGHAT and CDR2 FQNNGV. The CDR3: CASSLSGLNQPQHF. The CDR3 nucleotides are TGTGCCAGCAGCTTATCGGGGCTCAATCAGCCCCAGCATTTT.

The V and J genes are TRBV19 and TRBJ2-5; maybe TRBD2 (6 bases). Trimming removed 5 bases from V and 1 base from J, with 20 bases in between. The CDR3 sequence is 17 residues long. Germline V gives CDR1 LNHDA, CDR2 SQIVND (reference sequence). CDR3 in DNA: TGTGCCAGTAGTCCGGCCCCCGTCGGGAGCCCCCAAGAGACCCAGTACTTC. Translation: CASSPAPVGSPQETQYF.

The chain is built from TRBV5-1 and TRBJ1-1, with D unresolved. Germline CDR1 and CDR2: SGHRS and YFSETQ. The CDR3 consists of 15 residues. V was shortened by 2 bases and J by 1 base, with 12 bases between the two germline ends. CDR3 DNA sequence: TGCGCCAGCAGCTTTGTCGCAAACGGGAACACTGAAGCTTTCTTT. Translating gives CASSFVANGNTEAFF.

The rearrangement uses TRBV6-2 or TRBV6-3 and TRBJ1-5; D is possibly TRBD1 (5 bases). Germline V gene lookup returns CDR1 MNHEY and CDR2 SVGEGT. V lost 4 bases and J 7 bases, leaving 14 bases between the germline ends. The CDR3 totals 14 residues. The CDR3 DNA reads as TGTGCCAGCAGTTCTTGGACACTAGGACAGCCCCAGCATTTT. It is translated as CASSSWTLGQPQHF.

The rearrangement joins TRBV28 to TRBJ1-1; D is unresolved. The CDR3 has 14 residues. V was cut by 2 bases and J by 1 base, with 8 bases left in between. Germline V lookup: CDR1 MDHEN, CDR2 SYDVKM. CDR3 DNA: TGTGCCAGCAGTTTAACCCCTCGGAACACTGAAGCTTTCTTT. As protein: CASSLTPRNTEAFF.

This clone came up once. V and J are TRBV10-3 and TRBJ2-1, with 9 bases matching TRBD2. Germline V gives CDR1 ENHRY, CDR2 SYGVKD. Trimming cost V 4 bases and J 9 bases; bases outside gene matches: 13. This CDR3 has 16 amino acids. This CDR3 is CAISAPLAGPRGEQFF. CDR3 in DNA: TGTGCCATCAGTGCCCCGCTAGCGGGACCCCGGGGTGAGCAGTTCTTC.

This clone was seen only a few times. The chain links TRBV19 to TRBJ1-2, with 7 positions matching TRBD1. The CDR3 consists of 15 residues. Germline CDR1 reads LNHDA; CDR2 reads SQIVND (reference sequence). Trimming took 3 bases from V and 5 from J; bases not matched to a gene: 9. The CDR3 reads CASSIGGQRGYGYTF. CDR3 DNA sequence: TGTGCCAGTAGTATTGGGGGACAGAGAGGATATGGCTACACCTTC.

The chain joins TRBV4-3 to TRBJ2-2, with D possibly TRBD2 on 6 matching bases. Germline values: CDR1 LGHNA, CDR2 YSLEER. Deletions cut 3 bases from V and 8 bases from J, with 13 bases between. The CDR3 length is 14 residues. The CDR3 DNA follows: TGCGCCAGCAGCCAGGTCCTAGCGTCTGGGGAGCTGTTTTTT. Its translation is CASSQVLASGELFF.

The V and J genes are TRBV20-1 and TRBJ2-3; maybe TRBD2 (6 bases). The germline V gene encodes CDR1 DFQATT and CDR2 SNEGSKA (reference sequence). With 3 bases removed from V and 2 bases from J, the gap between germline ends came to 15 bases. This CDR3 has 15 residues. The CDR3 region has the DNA TGCAGTGCTAGTGAGAGGCGGGACCTCACAGATACGCAGTATTTT. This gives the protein CSASERRDLTDTQYF.

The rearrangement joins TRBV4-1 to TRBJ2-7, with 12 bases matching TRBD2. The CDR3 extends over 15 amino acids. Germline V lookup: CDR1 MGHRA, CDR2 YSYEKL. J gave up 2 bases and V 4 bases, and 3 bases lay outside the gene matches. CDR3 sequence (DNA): TGCGCCAGCAGCCTTGGACTAGCGGGACCCTACGAGCAGTACTTC. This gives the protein CASSLGLAGPYEQYF.

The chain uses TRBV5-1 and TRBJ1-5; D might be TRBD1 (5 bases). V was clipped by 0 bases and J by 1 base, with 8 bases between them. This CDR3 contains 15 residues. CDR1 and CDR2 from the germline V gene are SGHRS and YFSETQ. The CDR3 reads CASSLGGASNQPQHF. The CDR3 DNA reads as TGCGCCAGCAGCTTGGGGGGCGCAAGCAATCAGCCCCAGCATTTT.

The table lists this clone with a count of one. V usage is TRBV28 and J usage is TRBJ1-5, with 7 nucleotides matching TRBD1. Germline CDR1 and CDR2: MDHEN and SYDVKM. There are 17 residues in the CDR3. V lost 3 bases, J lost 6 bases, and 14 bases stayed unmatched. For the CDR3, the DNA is TGTGCCAGCAGTTTTCTCCGACAGGGTCTCTCTAGTCAGCCCCAGCATTTT. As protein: CASSFLRQGLSSQPQHF.

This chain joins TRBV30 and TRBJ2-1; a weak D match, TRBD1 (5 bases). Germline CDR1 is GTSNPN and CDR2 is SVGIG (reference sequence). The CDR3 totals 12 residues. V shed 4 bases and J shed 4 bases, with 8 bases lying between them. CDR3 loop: CAWKDSYNEQFF. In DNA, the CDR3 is TGTGCCTGGAAAGACAGTTACAATGAGCAGTTCTTC.

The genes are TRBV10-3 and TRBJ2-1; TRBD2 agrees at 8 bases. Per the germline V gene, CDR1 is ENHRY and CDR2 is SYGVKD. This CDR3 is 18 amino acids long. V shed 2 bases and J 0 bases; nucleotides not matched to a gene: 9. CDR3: CAISEGWDGTSSYNEQFF. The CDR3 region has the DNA TGTGCCATCAGTGAGGGCTGGGATGGGACTAGCTCCTACAATGAGCAGTTCTTC.